This record looks at one T cell receptor beta chain sequence and its context. Its matching antigen is unknown. These data belong to a study of cytomegalovirus exposure and HLA in healthy donors. The study, taken as a whole, reports: Sequencing had likely introduced a cluster of highly shared sequence variants as an artifact. In vitro assays verified that a few CMV-associated chains recognized CMV antigens specifically.

This PCR relied on a set of 60 Vbeta primers and 13 Jbeta primers. This table comes from immunoSEQ multiplex PCR, and its TCRdb copy is limited to in-frame clones, with some not included. The repertoire consists of 150,000 to 200,000 clones, with around 80% occurring once and the leading ten covering around 1%. The germline V gene has CDR1 LNHDA and CDR2 SQIVND (reference sequence). Between the trimmed V and J ends, which lost 3 bases and 4 bases, there was a span of 9 bases. The CDR3 extends over 13 amino acids. Specimen: PBMCs. This clonotype originated in a woman aged 40 to 50 in good health and CMV-seronegative. The V gene is TRBV19, the J gene TRBJ1-1; D is undetermined. The CDR3 loop reads CASSIRETTEAFF. The CDR3 DNA sequence: TGTGCCAGTAGTATCCGGGAAACCACTGAAGCTTTCTTT.